Presented here are 18 T cell receptor beta chains from one specimen sequenced in a study of blood T cell repertoires in COVID-19. Clones were sequenced by immunoSEQ multiplex PCR, and TCRdb holds only the in-frame ones, with some missing. The sample consists of roughly 92,000 clones, 90% of them appearing once. The sequenced sample consisted of peripheral blood. The receptors were gathered from an elderly woman with active or convalescent COVID-19.

This clone was seen once. The V and J genes are TRBV30 and TRBJ1-3; D not certain. Germline lookup yields CDR1 GTSNPN and CDR2 SVGIG (reference sequence). V was cut by 3 bases and J by 1 base, with 13 bases left in between. CDR3 length equals 15 residues. The CDR3 coding sequence is TGTGCCTGGAGAAGGACCGGAGGGTCTGGAAACACCATATATTTT. Amino acids: CAWRRTGGSGNTIYF. Combining the CDR3 with reference TRBV30 and TRBJ1-3 gives the whole variable domain SQTIHQWPATLVQPVGSPLSLECTVEGTSNPNLYWYRQAAGRGLQLLFYSVGIGQISSEVPQNLSASRPQDRQFILSSKKLLLSDSGFYLCAWRRTGGSGNTIYFGEGSWLTVV.

V gene TRBV19 combines with J gene TRBJ2-3, with a weak D call TRBD1 (6 bases). Germline V CDR1 and CDR2: LNHDA, SQIVND (reference sequence). This CDR3 has 15 residues. V shed 1 base and J shed 2 bases, with 10 bases lying between them. Written as DNA, the CDR3 is TGTGCCAGTAGTATAGGGACAGTTACCACAGATACGCAGTATTTT. It translates to CASSIGTVTTDTQYF.

The genes are TRBV9 and TRBJ2-2, with 9 bases matching TRBD2. Germline CDR1 SGDLS, CDR2 YYNGEE. The CDR3 length is 16 residues. Trimming cost V 0 bases and J 1 base; bases outside gene matches: 1. The CDR3 coding sequence is TGTGCCAGCAGCGTAGGACTAGCGGTGAACACCGGGGAGCTGTTTTTT. Its protein is CASSVGLAVNTGELFF.

V gene TRBV11-2 combines with J gene TRBJ2-7, with 7 bases lining up with TRBD1. Germline V gene lookup returns CDR1 SGHAT and CDR2 FQNNGV. The trim removed 1 base at V and 5 bases at J, leaving 17 bases unmatched. The CDR3 is 18 residues long. As DNA, the CDR3 is TGTGCCAGCAGCTTAGCGGTGACAGGGAGCTTGGGTATCGACGAGCAGTACTTC. This encodes CASSLAVTGSLGIDEQYF.

The chain employs TRBV6-5 and TRBJ1-4, with TRBD1 as a possible D gene (5 bases). V was cut by 5 bases and J by 8 bases, with 18 bases left in between. This CDR3 spans 15 amino acids. Germline-derived CDR1 and CDR2 are MNHEY and SVGAGI. CDR3 bases: TGTGCCAGCAGTCCCCTTTTGGGGGGTGGCGAAAAACTGTTTTTT. It translates to CASSPLLGGGEKLFF.

The chain couples TRBV19 to TRBJ2-7; 10 bases align to TRBD2. J lost 2 bases, V lost 7 bases, and 2 bases had no gene match. Germline assignment: CDR1 LNHDA and CDR2 SQIVND (reference sequence). The CDR3 is 13 amino acids. The chain's CDR3 is CASKLAGTYEQYF. CDR3 coding DNA: TGTGCCAGTAAACTAGCGGGAACCTACGAGCAGTACTTC.

This chain connects TRBV10-3 to TRBJ2-3; 11 positions match TRBD2. With 6 bases clipped from V and 6 bases from J, the junction kept 17 bases outside the gene matches. The germline V gene encodes CDR1 ENHRY and CDR2 SYGVKD. This CDR3 is built from 18 residues. This chain's CDR3 is CAIRDLAGGMDRADTQYF. CDR3 DNA sequence: TGTGCCATCAGGGACCTAGCGGGAGGAATGGACCGGGCGGATACGCAGTATTTT.

The chain links TRBV14 to TRBJ2-3; D possibly corresponds to TRBD1 (5 bases). This CDR3 region has 14 residues. Trimming cost V 4 bases and J 3 bases, with 11 bases left between them. In germline, CDR1 is SGHDN, CDR2 FVKESK. DNA of the CDR3: TGTGCCAGCAGCCTTAGACAGAGGACAGATACGCAGTATTTT. This gives the protein CASSLRQRTDTQYF. Full variable domain (remainder filled in from reference TRBV14 and TRBJ2-3): EAGVTQFPSHSVIEKGQTVTLRCDPISGHDNLYWYRRVMGKEIKFLLHFVKESKQDESGMPNNRFLAERTGGTYSTLKVQPAELEDSGVYFCASSLRQRTDTQYFGPGTRLTVL.

The chain couples TRBV9 to TRBJ1-2; D is unclear. Germline V gene lookup returns CDR1 SGDLS and CDR2 YYNGEE. The V end lost 4 bases, the J end lost 2 bases, and 9 bases lay between the germline ends. The CDR3 runs to 13 residues. CDR3 region: CASSPHRNYGYTF. The DNA of the CDR3 is TGTGCCAGCAGCCCCCACAGAAACTATGGCTACACCTTC.

This chain connects TRBV7-3 to TRBJ2-1, with a weak D call TRBD2 (5 bases). Germline V gives CDR1 SGHTA, CDR2 FQGTGA. The V end lost 5 bases, the J end lost 3 bases, and 14 bases lay between the germline ends. This CDR3 has 15 amino acids. The CDR3 sequence: CASSPPGSLYNEQFF. The CDR3 coding sequence is TGTGCCAGCAGCCCTCCGGGGTCCCTCTACAATGAGCAGTTCTTC.

This chain uses TRBV5-4 with TRBJ2-1; 7 nucleotides line up with TRBD2. The germline gives CDR1 SGHNT, CDR2 YYREEE (reference sequence). This CDR3 is built from 15 residues. Trimming took 0 bases from V and 4 from J; bases not matched to a gene: 4. The CDR3 nucleotides are TGTGCCAGCAGCTTGGTGTCTAGCGGATACAATGAGCAGTTCTTC. Translating gives CASSLVSSGYNEQFF.

V is TRBV7-2 and J is TRBJ2-7, with TRBD2 matching over 7 bases. This CDR3 region has 14 residues. Germline values: CDR1 SGHTA, CDR2 FQGNSA. Trimming at V came to 7 bases and at J to 5 bases, leaving 11 bases not matched to a gene. CDR3 sequence (DNA): TGTGCCAGCACCTCACCAGTGGGGACTAACGAGCAGTACTTC. Translating it yields CASTSPVGTNEQYF.

This chain uses TRBV6-1 with TRBJ1-3, with D hard to call. CDR1 is MNHNS, CDR2 SASEGT, per germline. V lost 2 bases and J 3 bases, leaving 20 bases between the germline ends. There are 18 residues in the CDR3. In nucleotides, the CDR3 is TGTGCCAGCAGTGAAAATAGGGCGGGCTCGAATTATGGAAACACCATATATTTT. Protein product: CASSENRAGSNYGNTIYF.

This clone was seen a single time. V gene TRBV30 combines with J gene TRBJ1-2, with D uncertain. The germline V gene encodes CDR1 GTSNPN and CDR2 SVGIG (reference sequence). The CDR3 contains 16 residues. Trimming shortened V by 0 bases and J by 0 bases, and 14 bases separated the two germline ends. The CDR3 bases are TGTGCCTGGAGTGTTCCCCGTACTGTTTCTAACTATGGCTACACCTTC. Its protein is CAWSVPRTVSNYGYTF.

The rearrangement uses TRBV19 and TRBJ1-1; 7 bases are a match to TRBD1. The V and J ends lost 7 bases and 6 bases, in that order; junction bases with no gene match: 11. Germline V gives CDR1 LNHDA, CDR2 SQIVND (reference sequence). The CDR3 runs 14 residues. CDR3 sequence: CASKRQGGIPEAFF. CDR3 DNA sequence: TGTGCCAGTAAGCGACAGGGTGGTATCCCTGAAGCTTTCTTT.

This clone is a singleton in its sample. This rearrangement joins TRBV5-4 to TRBJ2-7; a possible D gene is TRBD1 (5 bases). Germline CDR1 SGHNT, CDR2 YYREEE (reference sequence). There are 13 residues in the CDR3. The V end lost 3 bases, the J end lost 6 bases, and 13 bases lay between the germline ends. The CDR3 is CASSSIPGSEQYF. CDR3 nucleotide sequence: TGTGCCAGCAGCTCCATACCAGGGTCCGAGCAGTACTTC.

The chain uses TRBV27 and TRBJ2-3; the D gene is possibly TRBD1 (6 bases). The CDR3 spans 16 residues. Deletions cut 1 base from V and 1 base from J, with 12 bases between. Germline CDR1 reads MNHEY; CDR2 reads SMNVEV (reference sequence). CDR3 DNA: TGTGCCAGCAGTTTATTAGCCCCAGGGGGCACAGATACGCAGTATTTT. Translation gives CASSLLAPGGTDTQYF.

The genes are TRBV27 and TRBJ2-6; 7 positions agree with TRBD2. The CDR3 contains 15 residues. The V gene end was trimmed by 5 bases and the J gene end by 2 bases; junction bases not matched to a gene: 3. Germline loops: CDR1 MNHEY, CDR2 SMNVEV (reference sequence). CDR3 DNA: TGTGCCAGCAGTCCCCTAGCGGCTGGGGCCAACGTCCTGACTTTC. This sequence encodes CASSPLAAGANVLTF.